The clone carrying this T cell receptor beta chain was found once. The data were produced by immunoSEQ multiplex PCR, yet TCRdb's version contains in-frame clones alone and is incomplete. The table shows 120,000 or so clones, with more than 85% occurring only once. This sample was taken from a study of control samples from healthy donors and cancer patients. V lost 5 bases to trimming and J lost 6 bases, with 11 bases between them. CDR1 is MNHEY, CDR2 SMNVEV, per germline (reference sequence). The CDR3 is made up of 13 amino acids. The origin of this receptor is a middle-aged man with head and neck cancer. Sequenced input: PBMCs. This chain uses TRBV27 with TRBJ1-5; no firm D call. CDR3 nucleotide sequence: TGTGCCAGCAGTGTGGAGGGTCGTCAGCCCCAGCATTTT. This gives the protein CASSVEGRQPQHF.